This T cell receptor beta chain was captured in a study of identical twins. Unique molecular identifiers were present on the cDNA, which also gained a universal primer site by template switching. TCRdb recomputed calls from the 5' RACE reads with MiXCR, one row per CDR3 protein. This table has hundreds of thousands of distinct CDR3 sequences, over 9% appearing once. Germline assignment: CDR1 SGHRS and CDR2 YFSETQ. The CDR3 sequence is 18 residues long. The ends lost 0 bases at V and 2 bases at J; junction bases unmatched: 10. Donors uniformly comprised healthy Caucasians. The sample was also reused in another study, on yellow fever vaccine responses in identical twins.

This chain uses TRBV5-1 with TRBJ2-3; 9 bases are a match to TRBD1. Source material: PBMCs. This receptor was identified in a woman between 18 and 29 years old in good health. This CDR3 reads CASSLATGGTRHTDTQYF. Written as DNA, the CDR3 is TGCGCCAGCAGCTTGGCGACAGGGGGAACGAGACACACAGATACGCAGTATTTT.